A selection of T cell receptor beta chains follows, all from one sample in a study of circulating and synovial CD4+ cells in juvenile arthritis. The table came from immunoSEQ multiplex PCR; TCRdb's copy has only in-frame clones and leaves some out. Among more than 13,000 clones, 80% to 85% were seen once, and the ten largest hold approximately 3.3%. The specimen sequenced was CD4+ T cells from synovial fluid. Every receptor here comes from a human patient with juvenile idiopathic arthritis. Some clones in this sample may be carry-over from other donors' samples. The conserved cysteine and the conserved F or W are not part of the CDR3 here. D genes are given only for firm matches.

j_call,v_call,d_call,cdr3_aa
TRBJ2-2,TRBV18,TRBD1,ASSRGQGATGELF
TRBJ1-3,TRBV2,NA,ASSEKSPIY
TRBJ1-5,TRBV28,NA,ASSRGEPQH
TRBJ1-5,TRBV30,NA,ASGIGNQPQH
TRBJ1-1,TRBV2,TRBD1,ASSDRDSLTEAF
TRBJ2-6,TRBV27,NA,ASSSNGSGANVLT
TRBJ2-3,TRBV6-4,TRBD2,ASSDSSGGADTQY
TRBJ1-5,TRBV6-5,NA,ASSYSTDPVGPQH
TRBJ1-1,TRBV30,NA,AWSRGGMNTEAF
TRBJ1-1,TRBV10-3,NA,AIRPSMASTEAF
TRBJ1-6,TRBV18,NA,ASSETLTYNSPLH
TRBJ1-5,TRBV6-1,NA,ASSVYPSNQPQH
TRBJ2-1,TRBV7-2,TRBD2,ASSVGVTSGGYNEQF
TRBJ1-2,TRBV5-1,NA,ASSSVGGRNYGYT
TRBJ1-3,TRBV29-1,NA,SVNNRVGGNTIY
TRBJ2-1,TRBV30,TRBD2,ASLGGIDEQF
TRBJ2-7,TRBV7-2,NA,ASSLNLGGRWEQY
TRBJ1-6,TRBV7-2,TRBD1,ASSGPGQGSPLH
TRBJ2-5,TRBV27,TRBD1,ASSPWGTGGLGETQY
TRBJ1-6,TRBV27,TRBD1,ASTDRASPLH
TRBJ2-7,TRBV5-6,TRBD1,ASSPRDRTGDGEQY
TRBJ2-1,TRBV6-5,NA,ASSYSKLDEQF
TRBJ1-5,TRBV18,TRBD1,ASSPNRGSNQPQH
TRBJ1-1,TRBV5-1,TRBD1,ASSEQGGARSEAF
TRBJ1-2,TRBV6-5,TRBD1,ASRKDRGTYGYT
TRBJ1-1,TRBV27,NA,ASSLRGQPEAF
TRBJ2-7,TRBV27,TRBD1,ASSRYGTGMGDYEQY
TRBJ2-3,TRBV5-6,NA,ASSPSLRTDTQY
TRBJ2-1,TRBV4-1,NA,ASSQEGYNFYNEQF